These 12 T cell receptor beta chains were all obtained from the same sample, sequenced in a study of OX40 agonist ivuxolimab in advanced cancers. Using immunoSEQ multiplex PCR, the repertoire was profiled, and TCRdb retains in-frame clones only, with some absent. The table lists some 74,000 clones, 91% of them singletons. The sample was CD4+ or CD8+ T cells sorted from blood, taken in a trial of the OX40 agonist ivuxolimab. The receptor set was obtained from an adult with an advanced solid tumor such as melanoma, head and neck, liver or kidney cancer.

The chain joins TRBV9 to TRBJ2-6; tentative D call: TRBD1 (6 bases). V lost 4 bases to trimming and J lost 0 bases, with 17 bases between them. The CDR3 spans 18 residues. CDR1 SGDLS and CDR2 YYNGEE come from the germline V gene. As DNA, the CDR3 is TGTGCCAGCAGCTACACCCGACAGGAGAGCTCTGGGGCCAACGTCCTGACTTTC. Its protein is CASSYTRQESSGANVLTF.

This clone has just one count. This chain uses TRBV5-4 with TRBJ2-5, with D maybe TRBD1 (5 bases). The V end lost 2 bases, the J end lost 5 bases, and 10 bases lay between the germline ends. Germline loops: CDR1 SGHNT, CDR2 YYREEE (reference sequence). This CDR3 spans 13 amino acids. CDR3 nucleotides: TGTGCCAGCAGCTTCCAGGGCGCCGAGACCCAGTACTTC. Protein product: CASSFQGAETQYF.

The rearrangement uses TRBV28 and TRBJ1-2; possible D gene TRBD1, 5 bases. Germline CDR1 MDHEN, CDR2 SYDVKM. CDR3 length: 16 amino acids. Trimming took off 7 bases at V and 4 bases at J, with 22 bases between the two ends. The DNA for the CDR3 is TGTGCCAGCACCCCCGGGGGAGAGGTCGACGCCTATGGCTACACCTTC. Its translation is CASTPGGEVDAYGYTF.

V is TRBV30 and J is TRBJ2-2; no firm D call. V was shortened by 4 bases and J by 5 bases, with 11 bases between the two germline ends. There are 13 residues in the CDR3. Germline V gene lookup returns CDR1 GTSNPN and CDR2 SVGIG (reference sequence). CDR3 region: CAWNGGPTGELFF. CDR3 sequence (DNA): TGTGCCTGGAACGGCGGACCTACCGGGGAGCTGTTTTTT.

This chain links TRBV9 with TRBJ1-1; D gene unclear. V lost 4 bases and J lost 1, with 14 bases in between. Germline V CDR1 and CDR2: SGDLS, YYNGEE. The CDR3 has 15 residues. The CDR3 DNA is TGTGCCAGCAGCCCATTAACGGGTCCGAACACTGAAGCTTTCTTT. Its protein product is CASSPLTGPNTEAFF.

This clone has a handful of counts. J is TRBJ2-1 and V is TRBV14; 8 bases fit TRBD1. The germline gives CDR1 SGHDN, CDR2 FVKESK. The CDR3 has 16 residues. After removal of 2 bases from V and 0 bases from J, the junction contained 3 bases not matched to a gene. This CDR3 reads CASSQMTGVSYNEQFF. CDR3 nucleotide sequence: TGTGCCAGCAGCCAAATGACAGGGGTCTCCTACAATGAGCAGTTCTTC.

This sequence joins TRBV6-5 and TRBJ2-5, with D perhaps matching TRBD2 (6 bases). The ends were cut back, 2 bases at V and 3 bases at J, with 16 bases in the middle. Looked up from germline, CDR1 is MNHEY and CDR2 is SVGAGI. The CDR3 spans 16 residues. The DNA for the CDR3 is TGTGCCAGCAGTTACGGGTTGGGGGGACGGGAAGAGACCCAGTACTTC. It translates to CASSYGLGGREETQYF.

The V and J genes are TRBV6-7 and TRBJ1-5; D may be TRBD1 (6 bases). TRBV6-7 is assigned to the ORF class and has an uncertain function. The V end lost 2 bases, the J end lost 2 bases, and 7 bases lay between the germline ends. This CDR3 is 14 amino acids long. The DNA for the CDR3 is TGTGCCAGCAGTTACAAGGGGGGCAATCAGCCCCAGCATTTT. This codes for CASSYKGGNQPQHF.

The sample holds one count of this clone. The rearrangement uses TRBV2 and TRBJ1-5, with no clear D. The CDR3 has 15 amino acids. Trimming left V 4 bases short and J 1 base short, with 11 bases between. CDR1 and CDR2 from the germline V gene are SNHLY and FYNNEI. The CDR3, as DNA: TGTGCCAGCAGTGTCTTAGAAGCAAGCAATCAGCCCCAGCATTTT. This translates into CASSVLEASNQPQHF.

The chain carries TRBV7-8 and TRBJ1-2; unclear D gene. The germline CDR1 and CDR2 sequences are SGHVS and FQNEAQ. The V gene lost 2 bases and the J gene lost 2 bases, with 12 bases spanning the gap. The CDR3 loop spans 15 amino acids. The CDR3 DNA reads TGTGCCAGCAGCTTATTAGATGATCCCAACTATGGCTACACCTTC. Residues: CASSLLDDPNYGYTF.

This clone was detected only a few times. The V and J genes are TRBV5-4 and TRBJ2-7, with TRBD2 identical over 10 bases. The CDR3 has 15 amino acids. CDR1 and CDR2 (germline): SGHNT, YYREEE (reference sequence). The trim removed 3 bases at V and 2 bases at J, leaving 5 bases unmatched. The CDR3 loop is CASSSGTSDTYEQYF. The CDR3 DNA sequence: TGTGCCAGCAGCTCCGGGACTAGCGACACCTACGAGCAGTACTTC.

This chain joins TRBV30 and TRBJ1-1; D perhaps matches TRBD1 (5 bases). Germline V CDR1 and CDR2: GTSNPN, SVGIG (reference sequence). This CDR3 has 13 residues. The ends were cut back, 0 bases at V and 4 bases at J, with 9 bases in the middle. The CDR3 spells CAWSVGGSTEAFF. CDR3 coding DNA: TGTGCCTGGAGTGTTGGGGGGAGCACTGAAGCTTTCTTT.